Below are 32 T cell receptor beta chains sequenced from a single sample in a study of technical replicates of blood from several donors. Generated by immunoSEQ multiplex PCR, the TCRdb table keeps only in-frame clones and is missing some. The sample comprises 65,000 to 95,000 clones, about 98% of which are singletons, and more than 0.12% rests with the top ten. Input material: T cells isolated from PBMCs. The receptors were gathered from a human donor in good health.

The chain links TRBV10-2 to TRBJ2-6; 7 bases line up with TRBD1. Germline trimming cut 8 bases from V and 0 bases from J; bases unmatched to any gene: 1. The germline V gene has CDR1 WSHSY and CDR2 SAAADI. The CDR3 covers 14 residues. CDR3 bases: TGCGCCAGCGGGGACAGCTCTGGGGCCAACGTCCTGACTTTC. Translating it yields CASGDSSGANVLTF.

Here the CDR3 DNA reads TGTGCCAGCAGTGCCAGGCTCTTCACAGATACGCAGTATTTT. Translated, it gives CASSARLFTDTQYF. The chain is built from TRBV2 and TRBJ2-3; D not certain. Germline V lookup: CDR1 SNHLY, CDR2 FYNNEI. The CDR3 has 14 amino acids. Trimming shortened V by 4 bases and J by 2 bases, and 10 bases separated the two germline ends.

For the CDR3, the DNA is TGCGCCAGCAGCTTGGCCAACACCCCGTTGTGGGGCTACACCTTC. Translating gives CASSLANTPLWGYTF. The chain joins TRBV5-1 to TRBJ1-2; D uncertain. CDR1 and CDR2 (germline): SGHRS, YFSETQ. Trimming cost V 0 bases and J 8 bases, with 17 bases left between them. CDR3 length equals 15 residues.

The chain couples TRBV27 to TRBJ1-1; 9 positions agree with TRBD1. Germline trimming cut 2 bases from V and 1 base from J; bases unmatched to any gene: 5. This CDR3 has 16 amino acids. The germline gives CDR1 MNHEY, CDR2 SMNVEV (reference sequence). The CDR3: CASSLGTGRWNTEAFF. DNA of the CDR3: TGTGCCAGCAGTTTAGGGACAGGGAGATGGAACACTGAAGCTTTCTTT.

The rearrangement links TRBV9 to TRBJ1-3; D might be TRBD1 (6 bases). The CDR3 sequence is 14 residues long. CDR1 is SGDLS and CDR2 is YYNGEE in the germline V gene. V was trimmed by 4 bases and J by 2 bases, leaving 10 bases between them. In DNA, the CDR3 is TGTGCCAGCAGCCCACAGGGCGCTGGAAACACCATATATTTT. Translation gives CASSPQGAGNTIYF.

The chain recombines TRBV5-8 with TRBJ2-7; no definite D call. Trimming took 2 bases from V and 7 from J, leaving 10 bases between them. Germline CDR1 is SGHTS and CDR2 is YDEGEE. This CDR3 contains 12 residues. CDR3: CASSFLKREQYF. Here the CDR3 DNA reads TGTGCCAGCAGCTTTCTCAAGAGGGAGCAGTACTTC.

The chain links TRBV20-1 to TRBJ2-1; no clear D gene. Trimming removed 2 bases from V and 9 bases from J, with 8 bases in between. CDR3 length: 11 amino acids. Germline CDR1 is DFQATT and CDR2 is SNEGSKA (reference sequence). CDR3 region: CSARLVSEQFF. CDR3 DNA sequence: TGCAGTGCTAGACTAGTATCTGAGCAGTTCTTC.

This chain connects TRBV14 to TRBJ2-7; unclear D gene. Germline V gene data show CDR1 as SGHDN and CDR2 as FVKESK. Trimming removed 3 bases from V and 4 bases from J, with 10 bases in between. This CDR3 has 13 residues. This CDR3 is CASSQSFSYEQYF. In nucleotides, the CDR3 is TGTGCCAGCAGCCAGAGTTTTTCGTACGAGCAGTACTTC.

The CDR3 DNA sequence: TGCGCCAGCAGCTTGGCCCTTTCCGGGAGCTCTGGAAACACCATATATTTT. Translation: CASSLALSGSSGNTIYF. The chain has TRBV5-1 and TRBJ1-3; D unclear. Germline V gene lookup returns CDR1 SGHRS and CDR2 YFSETQ. CDR3 length equals 17 residues. V was trimmed by 0 bases and J by 0 bases, leaving 13 bases between them.

The DNA of the CDR3 is TGTGCCAGCAGTTACGCCGGGAATCAGCCCCAGCATTTT. This sequence encodes CASSYAGNQPQHF. V and J are TRBV6-5 and TRBJ1-5, with no clear D. Trimming removed 2 bases at V and 4 bases at J, with 6 bases between. CDR1 and CDR2 (germline): MNHEY, SVGAGI. The CDR3 totals 13 residues.

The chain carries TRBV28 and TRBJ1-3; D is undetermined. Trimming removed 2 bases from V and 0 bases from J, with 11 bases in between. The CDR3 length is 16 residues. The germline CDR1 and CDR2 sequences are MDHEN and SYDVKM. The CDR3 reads CASSLVTAISGNTIYF. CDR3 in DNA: TGTGCCAGCAGTTTAGTCACCGCGATCTCTGGAAACACCATATATTTT.

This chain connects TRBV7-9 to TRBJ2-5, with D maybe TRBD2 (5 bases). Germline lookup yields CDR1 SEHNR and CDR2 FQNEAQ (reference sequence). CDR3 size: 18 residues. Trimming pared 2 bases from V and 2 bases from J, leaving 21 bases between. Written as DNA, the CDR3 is TGTGCCAGCAGCTTACGGGATCACTCAGAGAGAACGCAAGAGACCCAGTACTTC. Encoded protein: CASSLRDHSERTQETQYF. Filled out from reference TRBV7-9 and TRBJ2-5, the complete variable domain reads DTGVSQNPRHKITKRGQNVTFRCDPISEHNRLYWYRQTLGQGPEFLTYFQNEAQLEKSRLLSDRFSAERPKGSFSTLEIQRTEQGDSAMYLCASSLRDHSERTQETQYFGPGTRLLVL.

DNA of the CDR3: TGTGCCAGCAGCCTGGGAGTATCCTACGAGCAGTACTTC. It yields the protein CASSLGVSYEQYF. V usage is TRBV5-6 and J usage is TRBJ2-7; perhaps TRBD2 as D (5 bases). Germline V gene sequence: CDR1 SGHDT, CDR2 YYEEEE. V was clipped by 4 bases and J by 1 base, with 9 bases between them. CDR3 size: 13 residues.

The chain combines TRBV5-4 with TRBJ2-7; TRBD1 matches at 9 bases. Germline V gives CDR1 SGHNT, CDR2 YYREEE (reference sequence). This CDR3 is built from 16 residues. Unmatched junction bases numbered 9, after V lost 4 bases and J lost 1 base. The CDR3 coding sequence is TGTGCCAGCAGCCCATCCCGGGACAGGGTGTCCTACGAGCAGTACTTC. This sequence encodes CASSPSRDRVSYEQYF.

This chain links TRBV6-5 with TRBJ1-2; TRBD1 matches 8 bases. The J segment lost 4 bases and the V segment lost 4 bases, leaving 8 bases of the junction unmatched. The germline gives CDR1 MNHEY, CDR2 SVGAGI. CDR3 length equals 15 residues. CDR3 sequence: CASSSWTGRFYGYTF. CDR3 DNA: TGTGCCAGCAGTTCATGGACAGGGAGGTTCTATGGCTACACCTTC.

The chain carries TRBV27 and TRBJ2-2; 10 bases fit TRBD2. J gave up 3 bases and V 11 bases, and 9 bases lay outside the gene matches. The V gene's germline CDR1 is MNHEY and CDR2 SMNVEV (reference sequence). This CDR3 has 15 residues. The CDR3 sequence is CAPGLTSGHTGELFF. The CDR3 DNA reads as TGTGCCCCGGGGCTGACTAGCGGGCACACCGGGGAGCTGTTTTTT.

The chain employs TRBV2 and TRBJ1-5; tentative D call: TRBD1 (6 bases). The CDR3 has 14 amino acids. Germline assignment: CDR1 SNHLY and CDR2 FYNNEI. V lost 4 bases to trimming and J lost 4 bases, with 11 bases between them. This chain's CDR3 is CASSVVQGNQPQHF. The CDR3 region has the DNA TGTGCCAGCAGTGTAGTACAGGGAAATCAGCCCCAGCATTTT.

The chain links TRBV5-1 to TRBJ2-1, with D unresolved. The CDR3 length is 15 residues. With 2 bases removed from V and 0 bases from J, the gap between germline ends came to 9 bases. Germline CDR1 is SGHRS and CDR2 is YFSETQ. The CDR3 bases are TGCGCCAGCAGCTTCCTCGAGAGCTCCTACAATGAGCAGTTCTTC. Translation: CASSFLESSYNEQFF.

CDR3 loop: CASSGPYLGSINTEAFF. As DNA, the CDR3 is TGCGCCAGCAGCGGTCCTTATCTGGGCAGCATAAACACTGAAGCTTTCTTT. V usage is TRBV10-2 and J usage is TRBJ1-1; D gene ambiguous. V was clipped by 6 bases and J by 2 bases, with 22 bases between them. CDR3 length: 17 amino acids. Germline V CDR1 and CDR2: WSHSY, SAAADI.

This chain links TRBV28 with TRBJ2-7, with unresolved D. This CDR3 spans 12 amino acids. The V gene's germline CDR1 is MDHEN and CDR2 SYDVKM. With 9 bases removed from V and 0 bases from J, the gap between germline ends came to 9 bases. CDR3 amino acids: CASAESSYEQYF. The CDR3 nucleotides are TGTGCCAGTGCGGAAAGCTCCTACGAGCAGTACTTC. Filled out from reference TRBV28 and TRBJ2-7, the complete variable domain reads DVKVTQSSRYLVKRTGEKVFLECVQDMDHENMFWYRQDPGLGLRLIYFSYDVKMKEKGDIPEGYSVSREKKERFSLILESASTNQTSMYLCASAESSYEQYFGPGTRLTVT.

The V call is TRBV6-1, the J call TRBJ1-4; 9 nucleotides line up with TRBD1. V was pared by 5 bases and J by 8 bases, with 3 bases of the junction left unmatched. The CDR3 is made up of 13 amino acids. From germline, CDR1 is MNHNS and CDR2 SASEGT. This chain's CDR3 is CASSRTGEEKLFF. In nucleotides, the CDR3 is TGTGCCAGCAGTAGGACAGGGGAGGAAAAACTGTTTTTT.

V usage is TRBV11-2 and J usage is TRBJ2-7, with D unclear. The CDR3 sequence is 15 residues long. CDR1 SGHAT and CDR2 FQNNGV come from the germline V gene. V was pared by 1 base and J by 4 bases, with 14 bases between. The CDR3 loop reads CASSLAPTAHYEQYF. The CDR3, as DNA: TGTGCCAGCAGCTTAGCGCCTACCGCCCATTACGAGCAGTACTTC.

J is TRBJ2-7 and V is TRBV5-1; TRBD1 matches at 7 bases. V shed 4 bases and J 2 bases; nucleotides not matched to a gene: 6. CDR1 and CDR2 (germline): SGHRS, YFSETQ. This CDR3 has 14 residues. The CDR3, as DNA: TGCGCCAGCAGCCGGGGACAGCCAACCTACGAGCAGTACTTC. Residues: CASSRGQPTYEQYF.

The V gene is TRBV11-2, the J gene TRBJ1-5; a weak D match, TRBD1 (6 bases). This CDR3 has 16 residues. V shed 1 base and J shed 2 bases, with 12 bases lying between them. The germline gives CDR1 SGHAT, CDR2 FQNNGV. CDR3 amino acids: CASSLGGGQGNQPQHF. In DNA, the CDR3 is TGTGCCAGCAGCTTAGGAGGGGGACAAGGCAATCAGCCCCAGCATTTT. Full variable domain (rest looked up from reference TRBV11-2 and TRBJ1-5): EAGVAQSPRYKIIEKRQSVAFWCNPISGHATLYWYQQILGQGPKLLIQFQNNGVVDDSQLPKDRFSAERLKGVDSTLKIQPAKLEDSAVYLCASSLGGGQGNQPQHFGDGTRLSIL.

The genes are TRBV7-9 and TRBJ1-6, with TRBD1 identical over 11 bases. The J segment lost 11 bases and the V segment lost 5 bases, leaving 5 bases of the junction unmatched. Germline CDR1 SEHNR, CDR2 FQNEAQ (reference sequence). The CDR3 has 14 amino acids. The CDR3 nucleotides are TGTGCCAGCAGCGTGGGACAGGGGGGAGCACCCCTCCACTTT. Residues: CASSVGQGGAPLHF.

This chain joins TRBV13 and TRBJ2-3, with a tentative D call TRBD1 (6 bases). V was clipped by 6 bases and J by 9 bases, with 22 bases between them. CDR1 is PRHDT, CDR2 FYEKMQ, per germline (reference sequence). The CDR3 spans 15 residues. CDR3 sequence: CASSRDIPAPRTQYF. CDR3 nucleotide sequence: TGTGCCAGCAGTAGGGACATCCCCGCTCCTAGGACGCAGTATTTT.

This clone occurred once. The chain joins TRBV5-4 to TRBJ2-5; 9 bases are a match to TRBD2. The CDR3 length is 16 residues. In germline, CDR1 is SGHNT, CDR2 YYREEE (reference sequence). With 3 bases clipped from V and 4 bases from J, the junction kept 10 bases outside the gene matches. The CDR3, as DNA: TGTGCCAGCAGCTGGGCCGGGACTAGCCTCGGAGAGACCCAGTACTTC. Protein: CASSWAGTSLGETQYF.

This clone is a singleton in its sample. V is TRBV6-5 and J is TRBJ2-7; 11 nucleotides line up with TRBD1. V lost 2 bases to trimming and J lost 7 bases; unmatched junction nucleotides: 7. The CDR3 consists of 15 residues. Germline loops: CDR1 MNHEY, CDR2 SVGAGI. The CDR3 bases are TGTGCCAGCAGTTACGCCGGGACAGGGGGAAGTGAGCAGTACTTC. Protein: CASSYAGTGGSEQYF.

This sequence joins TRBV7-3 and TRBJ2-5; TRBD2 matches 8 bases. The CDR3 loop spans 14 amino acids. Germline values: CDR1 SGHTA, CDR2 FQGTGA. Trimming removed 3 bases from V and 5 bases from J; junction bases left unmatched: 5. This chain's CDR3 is CASSLGGGRETQYF. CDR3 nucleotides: TGTGCCAGCAGCTTGGGCGGGGGGAGGGAGACCCAGTACTTC.

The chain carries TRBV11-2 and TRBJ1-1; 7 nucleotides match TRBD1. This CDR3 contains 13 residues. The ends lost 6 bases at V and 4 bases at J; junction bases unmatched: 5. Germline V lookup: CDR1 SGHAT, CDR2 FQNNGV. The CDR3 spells CASSPYRGTEAFF. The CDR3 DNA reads TGTGCCAGCAGTCCCTACAGGGGCACTGAAGCTTTCTTT.

The CDR3 DNA is TGTGCCAGCAGTTACAAGGGGCGGGAGACTGAAGCTTTCTTT. This encodes CASSYKGRETEAFF. The chain joins TRBV6-6 to TRBJ1-1; D perhaps matches TRBD1 (5 bases). The V end lost 2 bases, the J end lost 5 bases, and 12 bases lay between the germline ends. The CDR3 is 14 amino acids. The germline V gene has CDR1 MNHNY and CDR2 SVGAGI (reference sequence).

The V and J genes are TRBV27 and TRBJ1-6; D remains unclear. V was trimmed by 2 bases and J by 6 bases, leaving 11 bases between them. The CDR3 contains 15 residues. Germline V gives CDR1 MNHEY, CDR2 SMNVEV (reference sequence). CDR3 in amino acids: CASSLGRVANSPLHF. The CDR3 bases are TGTGCCAGCAGTTTAGGGAGAGTCGCTAATTCACCCCTCCACTTT.